This T cell receptor (beta chain) was obtained from a study of blood T cell repertoires in COVID-19. Study summary: Samples came from the United States, Italy and Spain, spanning acute and convalescent COVID-19.

This CDR3 is built from 16 residues. CDR1 and CDR2 (germline): SGHTA, FQGTGA. Trimming took off 1 base at V and 3 bases at J, with 15 bases between the two ends. Produced via immunoSEQ multiplex PCR; TCRdb's table is partial and in-frame only. The table includes 200,000 to 250,000 clones, 80% to 90% detected once. The sequenced sample consisted of peripheral blood. The rearrangement uses TRBV7-3 and TRBJ1-1; no reliable D call. This clonotype originated in a man aged 35 to 55 with acute or convalescent COVID-19. This CDR3 is CASSLSPTGEDTEAFF. The CDR3 bases are TGTGCCAGCAGCTTAAGCCCGACGGGTGAAGACACTGAAGCTTTCTTT. The whole variable domain, remainder taken from reference TRBV7-3 and TRBJ1-1, is GAGVSQTPSNKVTEKGKYVELRCDPISGHTALYWYRQSLGQGPEFLIYFQGTGAADDSGLPNDRFFAVRPEGSVSTLKIQRTERGDSAVYLCASSLSPTGEDTEAFFGQGTRLTVV.